The following is a TCR beta chain sequence with its context. Repertoires were generated with immunoSEQ multiplex PCR, while TCRdb's copy carries only in-frame clones and drops some. Among under 50,000 clones listed, roughly 90% were seen once. These data belong to a study of T cell changes during pregnancy in multiple sclerosis. CDR1 is SGHAT and CDR2 is FQNNGV in the germline V gene. CDR3 size: 13 residues. V was pared by 5 bases and J by 8 bases, with 10 bases between. The V gene is TRBV11-2, the J gene TRBJ1-6; D call uncertain. The sample here was CD8+ T cells from peripheral blood mononuclear cells, taken before pregnancy. This receptor was obtained from a female donor with multiple sclerosis, enrolled in a pregnancy study. CDR3 bases: TGTGCCAGCAGCCCAAGCGGTTATTCACCCCTCCACTTT. Encoded protein: CASSPSGYSPLHF.